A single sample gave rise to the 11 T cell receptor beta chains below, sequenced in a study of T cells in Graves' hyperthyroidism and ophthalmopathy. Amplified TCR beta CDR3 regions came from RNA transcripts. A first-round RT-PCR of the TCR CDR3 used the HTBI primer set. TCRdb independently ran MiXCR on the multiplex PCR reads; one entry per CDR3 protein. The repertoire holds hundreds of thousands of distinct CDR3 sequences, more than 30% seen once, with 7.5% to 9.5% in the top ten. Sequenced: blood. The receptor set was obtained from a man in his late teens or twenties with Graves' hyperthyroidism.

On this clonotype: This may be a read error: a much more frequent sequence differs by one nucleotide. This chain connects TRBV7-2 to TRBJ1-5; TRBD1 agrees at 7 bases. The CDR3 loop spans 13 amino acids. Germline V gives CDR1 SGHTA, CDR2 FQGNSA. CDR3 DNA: TGTGCCAGCATCGGACAGGTCAATCAGCCCCGGCATTTT. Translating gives CASIGQVNQPRHF.

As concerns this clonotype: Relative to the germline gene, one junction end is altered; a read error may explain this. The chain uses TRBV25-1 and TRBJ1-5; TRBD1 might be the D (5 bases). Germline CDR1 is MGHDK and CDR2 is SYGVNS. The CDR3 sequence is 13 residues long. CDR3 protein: CARRDHPNQPQHF. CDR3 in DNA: TGTGCCCGCAGGGACCACCCCAATCAGCCCCAGCATTTT.

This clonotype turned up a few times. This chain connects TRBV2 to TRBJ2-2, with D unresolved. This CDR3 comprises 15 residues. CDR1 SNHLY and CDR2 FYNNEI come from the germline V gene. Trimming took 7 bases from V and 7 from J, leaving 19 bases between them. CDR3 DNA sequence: TGTGCCAGCACAGAACCATCAGCCCACTACGGGGAGCTGTTTTTT. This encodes CASTEPSAHYGELFF.

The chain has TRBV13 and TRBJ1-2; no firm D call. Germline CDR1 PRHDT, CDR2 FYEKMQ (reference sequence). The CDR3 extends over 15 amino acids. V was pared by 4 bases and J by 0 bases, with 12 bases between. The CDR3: CASSSAWNTNYGYTF. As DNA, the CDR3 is TGTGCCAGCAGCTCCGCCTGGAACACTAACTATGGCTACACCTTC.

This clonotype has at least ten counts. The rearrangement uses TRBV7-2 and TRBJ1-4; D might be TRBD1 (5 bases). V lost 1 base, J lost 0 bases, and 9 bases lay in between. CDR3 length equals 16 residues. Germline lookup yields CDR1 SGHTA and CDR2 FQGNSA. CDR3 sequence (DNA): TGTGCCAGCAGCTTAGACAGGCCTGCAACTAATGAAAAACTGTTTTTT. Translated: CASSLDRPATNEKLFF.

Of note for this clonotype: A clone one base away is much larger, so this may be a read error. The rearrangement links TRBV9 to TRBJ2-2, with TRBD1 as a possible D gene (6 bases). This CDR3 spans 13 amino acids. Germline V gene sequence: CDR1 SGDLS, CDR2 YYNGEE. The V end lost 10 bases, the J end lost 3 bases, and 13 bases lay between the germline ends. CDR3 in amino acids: CAGNRDHTGELFF. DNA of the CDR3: TGTGCCGGCAACAGGGACCACACCGGGGAGCTGTTTTTT.

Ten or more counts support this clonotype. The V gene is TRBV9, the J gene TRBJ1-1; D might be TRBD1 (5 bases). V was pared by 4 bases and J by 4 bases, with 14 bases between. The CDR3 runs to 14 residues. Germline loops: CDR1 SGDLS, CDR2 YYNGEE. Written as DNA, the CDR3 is TGTGCCAGCAGCCAACGGCAGGGTGGCACTGAAGCTTTCTTT. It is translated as CASSQRQGGTEAFF.

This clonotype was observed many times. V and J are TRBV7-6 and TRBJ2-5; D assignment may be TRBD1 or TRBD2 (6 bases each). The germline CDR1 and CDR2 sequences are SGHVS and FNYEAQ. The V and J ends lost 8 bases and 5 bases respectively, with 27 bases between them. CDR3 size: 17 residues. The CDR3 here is CASAYGVLTGAGETQYF. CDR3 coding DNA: TGTGCCAGCGCCTATGGGGTCCTGACGGGGGCCGGGGAGACCCAGTACTTC. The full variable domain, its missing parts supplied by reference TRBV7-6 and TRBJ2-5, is GAGVSQSPRYKVTKRGQDVALRCDPISGHVSLYWYRQALGQGPEFLTYFNYEAQQDKSGLPNDRFSAERPEGSISTLTIQRTEQRDSAMYRCASAYGVLTGAGETQYFGPGTRLLVL.

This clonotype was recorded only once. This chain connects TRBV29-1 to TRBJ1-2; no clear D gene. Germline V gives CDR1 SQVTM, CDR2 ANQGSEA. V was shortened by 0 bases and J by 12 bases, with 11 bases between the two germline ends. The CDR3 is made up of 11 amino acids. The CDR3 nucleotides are TGCAGCGTTGAAGAAGGTGACGCCAACACCTTC. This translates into CSVEEGDANTF.

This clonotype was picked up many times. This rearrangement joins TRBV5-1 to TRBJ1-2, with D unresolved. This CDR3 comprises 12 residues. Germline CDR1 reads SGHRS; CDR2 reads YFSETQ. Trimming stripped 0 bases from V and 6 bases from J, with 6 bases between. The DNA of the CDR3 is TGCGCCAGCAGCTTGGGACTGAATGGCTACACCTTC. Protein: CASSLGLNGYTF.

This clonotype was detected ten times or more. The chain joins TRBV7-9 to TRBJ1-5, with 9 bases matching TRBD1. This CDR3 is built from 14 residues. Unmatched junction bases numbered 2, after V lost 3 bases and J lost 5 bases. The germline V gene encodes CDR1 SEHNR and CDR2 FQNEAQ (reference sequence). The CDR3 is CASSFTGGDQPQHF. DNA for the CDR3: TGTGCCAGCAGCTTCACAGGGGGCGATCAGCCCCAGCATTTT.